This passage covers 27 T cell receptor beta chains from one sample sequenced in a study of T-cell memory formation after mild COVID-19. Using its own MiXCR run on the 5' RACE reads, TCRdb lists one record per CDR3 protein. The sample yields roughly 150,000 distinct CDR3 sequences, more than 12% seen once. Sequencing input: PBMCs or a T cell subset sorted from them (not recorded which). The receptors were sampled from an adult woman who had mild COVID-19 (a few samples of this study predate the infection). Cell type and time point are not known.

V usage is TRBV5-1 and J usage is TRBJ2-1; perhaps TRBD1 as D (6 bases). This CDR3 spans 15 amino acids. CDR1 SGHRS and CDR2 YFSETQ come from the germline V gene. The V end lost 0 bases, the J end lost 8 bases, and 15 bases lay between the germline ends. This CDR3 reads CASSLVQGALDEQFF. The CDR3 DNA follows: TGCGCCAGCAGCTTGGTACAGGGTGCTTTGGATGAGCAGTTCTTC.

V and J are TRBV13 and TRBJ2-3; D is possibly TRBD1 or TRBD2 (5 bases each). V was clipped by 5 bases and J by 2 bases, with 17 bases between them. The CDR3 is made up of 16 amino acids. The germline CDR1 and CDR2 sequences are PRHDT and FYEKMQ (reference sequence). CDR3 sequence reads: CASSPQGARATDTQYF. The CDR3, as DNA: TGTGCCAGCAGCCCCCAGGGAGCGAGGGCCACAGATACGCAGTATTTT.

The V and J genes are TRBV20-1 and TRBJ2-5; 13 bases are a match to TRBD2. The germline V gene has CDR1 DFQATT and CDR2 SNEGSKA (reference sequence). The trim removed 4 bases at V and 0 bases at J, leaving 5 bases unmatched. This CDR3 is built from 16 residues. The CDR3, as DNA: TGCAGTGCTACGGGACTAGCGGGGCCGGACCAAGAGACCCAGTACTTC. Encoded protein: CSATGLAGPDQETQYF.

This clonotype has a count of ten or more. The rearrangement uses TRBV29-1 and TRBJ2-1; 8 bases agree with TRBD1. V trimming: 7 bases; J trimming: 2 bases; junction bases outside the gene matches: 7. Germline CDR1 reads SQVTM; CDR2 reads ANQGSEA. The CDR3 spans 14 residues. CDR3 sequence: CSGVSGGAYNEQFF. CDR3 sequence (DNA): TGCAGCGGTGTTTCAGGGGGCGCCTACAATGAGCAGTTCTTC.

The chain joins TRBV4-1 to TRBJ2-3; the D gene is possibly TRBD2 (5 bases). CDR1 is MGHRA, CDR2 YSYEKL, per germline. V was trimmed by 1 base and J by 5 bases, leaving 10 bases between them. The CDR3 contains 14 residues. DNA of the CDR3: TGCGCCAGCAGCCAAGGTTTTGGAGGAGATACGCAGTATTTT. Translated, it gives CASSQGFGGDTQYF.

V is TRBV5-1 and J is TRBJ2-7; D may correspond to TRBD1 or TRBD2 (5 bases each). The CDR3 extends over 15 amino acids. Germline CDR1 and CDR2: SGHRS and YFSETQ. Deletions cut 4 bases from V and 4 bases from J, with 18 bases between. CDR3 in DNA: TGCGCCAGCAGCGAGGGGAATGGGAACGGTTACGAGCAGTACTTC. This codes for CASSEGNGNGYEQYF.

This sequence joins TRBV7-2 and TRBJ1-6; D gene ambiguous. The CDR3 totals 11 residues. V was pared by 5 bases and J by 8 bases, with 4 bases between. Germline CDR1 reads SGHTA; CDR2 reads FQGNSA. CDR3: CASSRDSPLHF. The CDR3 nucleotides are TGTGCCAGCAGCCGTGATTCACCCCTCCACTTT.

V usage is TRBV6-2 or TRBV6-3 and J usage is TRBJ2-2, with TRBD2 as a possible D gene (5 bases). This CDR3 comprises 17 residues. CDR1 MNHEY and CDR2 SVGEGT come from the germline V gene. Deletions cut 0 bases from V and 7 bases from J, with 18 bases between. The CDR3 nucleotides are TGTGCCAGCAGTTACTCCCTGAGTAGCGTTCTGTACGGGGAGCTGTTTTTT. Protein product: CASSYSLSSVLYGELFF.

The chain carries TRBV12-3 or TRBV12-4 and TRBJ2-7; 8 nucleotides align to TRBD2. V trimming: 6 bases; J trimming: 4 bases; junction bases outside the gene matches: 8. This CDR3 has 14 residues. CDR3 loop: CASSPFGGAYEQYF. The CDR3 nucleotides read TGTGCCAGCAGCCCCTTCGGGGGGGCGTACGAGCAGTACTTC.

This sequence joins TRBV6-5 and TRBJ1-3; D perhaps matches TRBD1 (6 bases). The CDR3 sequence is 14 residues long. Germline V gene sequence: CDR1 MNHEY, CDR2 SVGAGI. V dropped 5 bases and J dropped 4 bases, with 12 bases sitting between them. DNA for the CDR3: TGTGCCAGCAGTCACCCGGGACAAGGAAACACCATATATTTT. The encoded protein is CASSHPGQGNTIYF.

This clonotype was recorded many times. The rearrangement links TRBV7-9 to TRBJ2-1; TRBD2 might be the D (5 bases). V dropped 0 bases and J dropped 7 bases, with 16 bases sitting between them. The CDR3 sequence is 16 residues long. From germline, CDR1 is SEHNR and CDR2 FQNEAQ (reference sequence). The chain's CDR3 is CASSLALGGARNEQFF. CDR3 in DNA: TGTGCCAGCAGCTTAGCGCTAGGAGGAGCGCGGAATGAGCAGTTCTTC.

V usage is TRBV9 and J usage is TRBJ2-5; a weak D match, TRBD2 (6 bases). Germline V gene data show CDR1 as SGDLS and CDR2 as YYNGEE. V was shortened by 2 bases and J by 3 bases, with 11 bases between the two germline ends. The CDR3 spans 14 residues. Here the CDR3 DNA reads TGTGCCAGCAGCGTTCGAGGAGGGGAAGAGACCCAGTACTTC. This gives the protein CASSVRGGEETQYF.

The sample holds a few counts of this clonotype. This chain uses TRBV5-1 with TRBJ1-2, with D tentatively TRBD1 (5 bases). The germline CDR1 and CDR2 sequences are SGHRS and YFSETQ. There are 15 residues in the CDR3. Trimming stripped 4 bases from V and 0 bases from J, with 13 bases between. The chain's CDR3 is CASSQDRTPNYGYTF. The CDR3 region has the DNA TGCGCCAGCAGCCAAGATCGGACACCTAACTATGGCTACACCTTC.

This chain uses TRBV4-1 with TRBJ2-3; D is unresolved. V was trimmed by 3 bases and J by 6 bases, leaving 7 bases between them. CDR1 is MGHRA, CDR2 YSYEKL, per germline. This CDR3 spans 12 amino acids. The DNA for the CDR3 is TGCGCCAGCAGCCACTCTCGGGATACGCAGTATTTT. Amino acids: CASSHSRDTQYF.

The CDR3 DNA sequence: TGTGCCAGCAATCGTGGATACACAGATACGCAGTATTTT. Translated, it gives CASNRGYTDTQYF. This chain links TRBV6-6 with TRBJ2-3; D not resolved. This CDR3 is built from 13 residues. The germline V gene encodes CDR1 MNHNY and CDR2 SVGAGI (reference sequence). Trimming stripped 7 bases from V and 2 bases from J, with 10 bases between.

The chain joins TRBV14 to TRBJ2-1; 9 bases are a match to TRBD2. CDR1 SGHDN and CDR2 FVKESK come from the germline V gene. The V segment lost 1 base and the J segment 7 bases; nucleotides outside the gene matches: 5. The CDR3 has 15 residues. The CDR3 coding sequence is TGTGCCAGCAGCCAAGCATCGACTAGCGGAAATGAGCAGTTCTTC. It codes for CASSQASTSGNEQFF.

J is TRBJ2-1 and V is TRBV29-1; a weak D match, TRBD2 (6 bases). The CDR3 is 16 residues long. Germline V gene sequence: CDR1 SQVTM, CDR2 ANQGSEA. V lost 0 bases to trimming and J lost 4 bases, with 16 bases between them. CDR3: CSVEDPGGESYNEQFF. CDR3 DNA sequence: TGCAGCGTTGAAGATCCTGGCGGGGAATCTTACAATGAGCAGTTCTTC.

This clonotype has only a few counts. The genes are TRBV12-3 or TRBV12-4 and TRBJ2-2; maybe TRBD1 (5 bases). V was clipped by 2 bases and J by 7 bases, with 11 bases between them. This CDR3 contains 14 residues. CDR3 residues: CASSLRGGVGELFF. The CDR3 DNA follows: TGTGCCAGCAGTTTAAGGGGTGGGGTCGGGGAGCTGTTTTTT.

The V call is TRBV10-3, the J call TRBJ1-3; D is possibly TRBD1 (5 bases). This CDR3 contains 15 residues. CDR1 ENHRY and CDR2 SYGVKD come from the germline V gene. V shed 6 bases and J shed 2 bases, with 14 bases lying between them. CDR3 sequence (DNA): TGTGCCATCAGAGCCCCCGGGACCGCTGGAAACACCATATATTTT. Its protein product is CAIRAPGTAGNTIYF.

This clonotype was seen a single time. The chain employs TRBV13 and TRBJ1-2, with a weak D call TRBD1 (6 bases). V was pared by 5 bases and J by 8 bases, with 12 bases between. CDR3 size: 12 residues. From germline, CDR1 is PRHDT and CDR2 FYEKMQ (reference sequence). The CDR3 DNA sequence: TGTGCCAGCAGCAAAACAGGGTTAGGCTACACCTTC. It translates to CASSKTGLGYTF.

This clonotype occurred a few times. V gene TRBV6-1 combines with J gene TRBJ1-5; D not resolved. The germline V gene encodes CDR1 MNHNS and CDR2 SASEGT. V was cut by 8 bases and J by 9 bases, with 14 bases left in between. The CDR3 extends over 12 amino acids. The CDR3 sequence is CASAGRERPQHF. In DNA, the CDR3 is TGTGCCAGCGCGGGGAGGGAACGGCCCCAGCATTTT.

This chain's CDR3 is CASSSLRDIPAEAFF. The CDR3 DNA reads as TGTGCCAGCAGCTCTCTTCGGGACATACCCGCTGAAGCTTTCTTT. This chain joins TRBV7-6 and TRBJ1-1, with D perhaps TRBD1 (6 bases). CDR1 is SGHVS and CDR2 is FNYEAQ in the germline V gene. This CDR3 is built from 15 residues. Trimming removed 4 bases at V and 6 bases at J, with 18 bases between.

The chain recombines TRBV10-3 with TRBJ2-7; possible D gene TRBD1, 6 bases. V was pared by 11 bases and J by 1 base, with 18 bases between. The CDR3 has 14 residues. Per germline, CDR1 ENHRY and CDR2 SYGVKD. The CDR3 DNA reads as TGTGCCGCCTCCCCTCCGGACAGATCCTACGAGCAGTACTTC. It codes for CAASPPDRSYEQYF.

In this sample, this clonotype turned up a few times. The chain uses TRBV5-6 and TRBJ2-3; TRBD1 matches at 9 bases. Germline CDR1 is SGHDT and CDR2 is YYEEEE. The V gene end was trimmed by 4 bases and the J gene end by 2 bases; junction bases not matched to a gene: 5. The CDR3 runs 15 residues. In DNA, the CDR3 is TGTGCCAGCAGCACCCGGACAGGGGCCACAGATACGCAGTATTTT. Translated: CASSTRTGATDTQYF.

DNA of the CDR3: TGTGCCAGCAGTTCCCATGCGGGGAACTACGAGCAGTACTTC. This sequence encodes CASSSHAGNYEQYF. V is TRBV12-3 or TRBV12-4 and J is TRBJ2-7, with TRBD2 as a possible D gene (6 bases). The germline V and J ends were trimmed by 4 bases and 3 bases, with 13 bases remaining between them. There are 14 residues in the CDR3.

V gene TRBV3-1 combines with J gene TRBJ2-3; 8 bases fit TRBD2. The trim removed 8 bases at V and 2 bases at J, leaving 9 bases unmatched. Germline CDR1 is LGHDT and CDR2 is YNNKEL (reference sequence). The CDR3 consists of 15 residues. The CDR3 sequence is CASRRGRSATDTQYF. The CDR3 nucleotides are TGTGCCAGCCGACGCGGGAGGTCCGCCACAGATACGCAGTATTTT.

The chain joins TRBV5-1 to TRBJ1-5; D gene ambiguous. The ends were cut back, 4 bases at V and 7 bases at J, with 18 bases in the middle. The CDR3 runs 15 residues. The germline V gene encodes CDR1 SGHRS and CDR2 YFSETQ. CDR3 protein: CASSPNSQAGQPQHF. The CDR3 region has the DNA TGCGCCAGCAGCCCGAACAGCCAGGCAGGACAGCCCCAGCATTTT.